This entry lists 10 T cell receptor beta chains sequenced from one sample in a study of T cells after yellow fever vaccination. From the 5' RACE reads, TCRdb called clonotypes with MiXCR, one entry per CDR3 protein. There are a few hundred thousand distinct CDR3 sequences in the sample; 19% occur only once, and around an eighth lies in the top ten. The sample in question was PBMCs, obtained 15 days after the yellow fever booster vaccination. The receptor source for this set is a man aged 25 to 45 who received the YFV17D yellow fever vaccine.

The chain has TRBV5-8 and TRBJ1-4, with D unresolved. V was cut by 2 bases and J by 0 bases, with 11 bases left in between. Looked up from germline, CDR1 is SGHTS and CDR2 is YDEGEE. This CDR3 is 16 amino acids long. The CDR3 DNA follows: TGTGCCAGCAGCTTTCGGCAGTCTTCAACTAATGAAAAACTGTTTTTT. Protein sequence: CASSFRQSSTNEKLFF.

The J gene is TRBJ2-6, the V gene TRBV20-1; D gene uncertain. The germline V gene has CDR1 DFQATT and CDR2 SNEGSKA (reference sequence). The CDR3 extends over 13 amino acids. Between the trimmed V and J ends, which lost 6 bases and 4 bases, there was a span of 10 bases. CDR3 nucleotide sequence: TGCAGTGCCCCCCGTAACGGGGCCAACGTCCTGACTTTC. Protein: CSAPRNGANVLTF.

This clonotype was picked up a small number of times. V gene TRBV7-9 combines with J gene TRBJ2-5, with D maybe TRBD1 (5 bases). Between the trimmed V and J ends, which lost 10 bases and 4 bases, there was a span of 16 bases. CDR1 is SEHNR and CDR2 is FQNEAQ in the germline V gene (reference sequence). This CDR3 comprises 13 residues. CDR3: CAIRKGSGETQYF. The DNA for the CDR3 is TGTGCCATACGCAAGGGGTCCGGAGAGACCCAGTACTTC. Complete variable domain (other parts from reference TRBV7-9 and TRBJ2-5): DTGVSQNPRHKITKRGQNVTFRCDPISEHNRLYWYRQTLGQGPEFLTYFQNEAQLEKSRLLSDRFSAERPKGSFSTLEIQRTEQGDSAMYLCAIRKGSGETQYFGPGTRLLVL.

This rearrangement joins TRBV5-1 to TRBJ2-1, with TRBD1 as a possible D gene (6 bases). The V end was cut by 0 bases, the J end by 10 bases, with 14 bases between. Germline lookup yields CDR1 SGHRS and CDR2 YFSETQ. There are 14 residues in the CDR3. The CDR3 sequence is CASSLDGQGREQFF. CDR3 coding DNA: TGCGCCAGCAGCTTGGATGGGCAGGGGCGAGAGCAGTTCTTC.

The chain has TRBV20-1 and TRBJ2-1, with D perhaps being TRBD1 or TRBD2 (5 bases each). This CDR3 is built from 15 residues. V was cut by 3 bases and J by 0 bases, with 12 bases left in between. Germline values: CDR1 DFQATT, CDR2 SNEGSKA (reference sequence). CDR3: CSASEGPRSYNEQFF. The CDR3 DNA reads TGCAGTGCTAGTGAGGGGCCCCGCTCCTACAATGAGCAGTTCTTC.

The chain recombines TRBV10-3 with TRBJ2-1; no reliable D call. Per germline, CDR1 ENHRY and CDR2 SYGVKD. CDR3 length: 13 amino acids. V gave up 10 bases and J gave up 4 bases, with 14 bases separating them. CDR3 sequence: CATQDGPYNEQFF. CDR3 DNA sequence: TGTGCCACCCAGGACGGTCCGTACAATGAGCAGTTCTTC.

This clonotype was picked up a small number of times. This rearrangement joins TRBV7-2 to TRBJ1-2; 8 nucleotides line up with TRBD1. V gave up 3 bases and J gave up 4 bases; unmatched junction bases: 13. Germline V gene data show CDR1 as SGHTA and CDR2 as FQGNSA. The CDR3 spans 17 residues. This CDR3 reads CASSFAEGAGGAYGYTF. In DNA, the CDR3 is TGTGCCAGCAGCTTTGCTGAGGGGGCAGGGGGCGCCTATGGCTACACCTTC.

The rearrangement uses TRBV7-9 and TRBJ2-2; D is unresolved. The CDR3 spans 13 residues. The germline V and J ends were trimmed by 5 bases and 1 base, with 5 bases remaining between them. CDR1 is SEHNR and CDR2 is FQNEAQ in the germline V gene (reference sequence). The CDR3 DNA is TGTGCCAGCAGCAGGCTGAACACCGGGGAGCTGTTTTTT. This translates into CASSRLNTGELFF.

DNA of the CDR3: TGCGCCAGCAGCGATTTTTCCTACGAGCAGTACTTC. It yields the protein CASSDFSYEQYF. The chain couples TRBV5-1 to TRBJ2-7, with no clear D. This CDR3 region has 12 residues. Germline assignment: CDR1 SGHRS and CDR2 YFSETQ. V lost 4 bases and J lost 1, with 6 bases in between.

The genes are TRBV15 and TRBJ2-3, with D tentatively TRBD2 (5 bases). CDR3 length equals 18 residues. CDR1 is LNHNV and CDR2 is YYDKDF in the germline V gene (reference sequence). Trimming removed 1 base at V and 0 bases at J, with 17 bases between. This chain's CDR3 is CATSRAGPGSSSTDTQYF. CDR3 DNA: TGTGCCACCAGCAGAGCTGGACCGGGATCCTCTAGCACAGATACGCAGTATTTT.